The entry that follows covers one T cell receptor (beta chain) sequence. This clone was counted between two and nine times. This clone's antigen is unknown. No much larger clone is present one base from it, and per-base qualities are unavailable. The collaborating institutions used their own protocols to collect whole blood in K2EDTA tubes. For TCRbeta analysis, collaborators shipped samples in one of three forms: frozen whole blood, isolated PBMCs, or DNA extracted from either of those sample types. TCRbeta CDR3 regions were amplified from genomic DNA by means of the immunoSEQ Assay, a bias-controlled multiplex PCR. From the authors' description of their analysis: Within the assay, amplification of reference gene primers was used to estimate how many nucleated cells each sample contained. To quantify the absolute abundance of each unique TCRbeta CDR3 rearrangement, sequence reads were collapsed and filtered. For each sample, productive Simpson clonality was calculated by taking the square root of Simpson's diversity index across productive rearrangements. TCRdb carries this immuneACCESS record with in-frame sequences only. Its versions omit some clonotypes, under half of them owing to an unresolved V gene in the studies checked, with the rest unexplained. For V, J and clone size, that table is used; D and trimming come from the DNA. The sample yields some 130,000 clones; about four fifths were counted once. The top ten clones comprise 8.5% to 10% of the sample.

The data were obtained in a study of blood T cell repertoires in COVID-19 (dated by TCRdb to 2020 to 2022). As for the study more broadly: Samples covering the acute and convalescent phases of COVID-19 were provided by collaborators in the United States, Italy and Spain. The material from the prospective study consisted of cDNA or gDNA derived from T cells, B-cell-depleted T cells, or PBMCs. Subjects who had been exposed to COVID-19, were actively infected with it, or had recovered from it provided the deeply sampled blood TCRbeta repertoires that made up the dataset. The repertoires were made available in a free public database intended to serve as a resource for research on the immune response to SARS-CoV-2. Samples were obtained from the ongoing ImmuneRACE study (first 160 participants) and from 1,254 subjects provided by 6 global collaborators. A de-identified subject ID, COVID-19 status, age in years and sex were almost always included in the sample metadata. Where HLA class I and class II types were available, the types were taken from metadata supplied by the sample provider, not from assay-based typing.

Overall study results and their limits: The amount of clinical and demographic metadata varied by source and participant and was provided uncurated.

The CDR3 goes from the cysteine to the phenylalanine over 17 residues. The sequence is cut down to CDR3 DNA, 51 bases in frame from base 1. Looking up the germline V gene yields CDR1 SGHTA and CDR2 FQGNSA. After removal of 1 base from V and 3 bases from J, the junction retains 9 bases not matched to a gene. The sequence is built from TRBV7-2 and TRBJ1-5, with 7 central nucleotides matching TRBD1. The sequenced sample was peripheral blood. This TCR came from a man aged 35 to 55 with active or convalescent COVID-19. The CDR3: CASSLGRTGVVNQPQHF. The DNA sequence follows: TGTGCCAGCAGCTTAGGTCGAACAGGGGTCGTCAATCAGCCCCAGCATTTT.